The 10 T cell receptor beta chains given below trace back to one sample, sequenced in a study of identical twins. TCRdb ran MiXCR on the 5' RACE reads and lists one entry per CDR3 protein. The sample holds around 470,000 distinct CDR3 sequences; about 14% are singletons and the top ten take around 0.57%. This same sample was also part of a study on yellow fever vaccine responses in identical twins.

What was sequenced was CD4+ T cells sorted from blood. The source of these receptors is a woman younger than 35 in good health.

The gene calls are TRBV2 and TRBJ2-1; maybe TRBD1 (6 bases). The CDR3 runs 14 residues. V was cut by 6 bases and J by 6 bases, with 15 bases left in between. Germline CDR1 is SNHLY and CDR2 is FYNNEI. CDR3 bases: TGTGCCAGCAGCCGGGACAAGGGCGGCAATGAGCAGTTCTTC. Amino acid sequence: CASSRDKGGNEQFF.

The table lists this clonotype with many counts. V is TRBV10-3 and J is TRBJ2-1; D gene ambiguous. V lost 3 bases and J 7 bases, leaving 4 bases between the germline ends. The length of the CDR3 is 11 residues. Germline CDR1 and CDR2: ENHRY and SYGVKD. CDR3 region: CAISDGNEQFF. The CDR3 DNA sequence: TGTGCCATCAGTGATGGTAATGAGCAGTTCTTC.

There are a few counts of this clonotype. The V call is TRBV29-1, the J call TRBJ1-3; the D gene is possibly TRBD1 (5 bases). V was clipped by 6 bases and J by 0 bases, with 12 bases between them. This CDR3 spans 14 amino acids. Germline V gene data show CDR1 as SQVTM and CDR2 as ANQGSEA. The CDR3, as DNA: TGCAGCGTGGTAGGGGACGACTCTGGAAACACCATATATTTT. Translated: CSVVGDDSGNTIYF. The full variable domain, in which reference TRBV29-1 and TRBJ1-3 provide the parts outside the CDR3, is SAVISQKPSRDICQRGTSLTIQCQVDSQVTMMFWYRQQPGQSLTLIATANQGSEATYESGFVIDKFPISRPNLTFSTLTVSNMSPEDSSIYLCSVVGDDSGNTIYFGEGSWLTVV.

This clonotype was picked up a small number of times. This chain links TRBV4-3 with TRBJ2-5; tentatively, D is TRBD1 (6 bases). The CDR3 is 16 amino acids. The germline V gene has CDR1 LGHNA and CDR2 YSLEER. Between the trimmed V and J ends, which lost 0 bases and 4 bases, there was a span of 15 bases. CDR3 in amino acids: CASSQDLSTGRETQYF. The CDR3 bases are TGCGCCAGCAGCCAAGATCTATCGACAGGCCGAGAGACCCAGTACTTC.

Ten or more counts support this clonotype. The V call is TRBV10-3, the J call TRBJ1-6, with 10 bases that match TRBD1. This CDR3 contains 13 residues. V dropped 9 bases and J dropped 9; count of bases not matched to a gene: 5. Germline values: CDR1 ENHRY, CDR2 SYGVKD. The CDR3 reads CAMGQGLSSPLHF. For the CDR3, the DNA is TGTGCCATGGGACAGGGGCTTAGTTCACCCCTCCACTTT.

This clonotype was picked up a small number of times. V and J are TRBV4-1 and TRBJ2-1, with 13 nucleotides matching TRBD2. V shed 4 bases and J 5 bases; nucleotides not matched to a gene: 11. Germline V gene data show CDR1 as MGHRA and CDR2 as YSYEKL. The CDR3 is 18 residues long. CDR3 sequence reads: CASSPRTSGSITHNEQFF. As DNA, the CDR3 is TGCGCCAGCAGCCCCAGGACTAGCGGGAGCATAACCCACAATGAGCAGTTCTTC.

This clonotype has a handful of counts. The chain combines TRBV5-1 with TRBJ2-7, with 10 bases aligning to TRBD1. Looked up from germline, CDR1 is SGHRS and CDR2 is YFSETQ. This CDR3 has 15 amino acids. V was clipped by 4 bases and J by 3 bases; unmatched bases: 7. The CDR3 nucleotides are TGCGCCAGCAGCCCGACCGGGACAGGGGTCTACGAGCAGTACTTC. Residues: CASSPTGTGVYEQYF. The full variable domain, in which reference TRBV5-1 and TRBJ2-7 provide the parts outside the CDR3, is KAGVTQTPRYLIKTRGQQVTLSCSPISGHRSVSWYQQTPGQGLQFLFEYFSETQRNKGNFPGRFSGRQFSNSRSEMNVSTLELGDSALYLCASSPTGTGVYEQYFGPGTRLTVT.

The genes are TRBV12-3 or TRBV12-4 and TRBJ2-7; D perhaps matches TRBD1 (6 bases). The CDR3 has 13 amino acids. Trimming removed 6 bases from V and 2 bases from J, with 11 bases in between. The CDR3 loop is CASRRTEAYEQYF. The CDR3 DNA reads as TGTGCCAGCAGAAGGACAGAGGCCTACGAGCAGTACTTC.

This clonotype was recorded many times. This sequence joins TRBV7-9 and TRBJ1-1, with TRBD1 identical over 7 bases. This CDR3 comprises 13 residues. Germline trimming cut 5 bases from V and 5 bases from J; bases unmatched to any gene: 5. Germline CDR1 and CDR2: SEHNR and FQNEAQ (reference sequence). The CDR3 protein is CASSRQGGTEAFF. DNA of the CDR3: TGTGCCAGCAGCCGACAGGGAGGAACTGAAGCTTTCTTT.

This clonotype was detected only a few times. The CDR3: CASRLKRLSTDTQYF. As DNA, the CDR3 is TGTGCCAGCAGACTCAAGCGGCTCAGCACAGATACGCAGTATTTT. The rearrangement joins TRBV28 to TRBJ2-3; weak D call: TRBD2 (5 bases). V lost 6 bases, J lost 0 bases, and 13 bases lay in between. This CDR3 region has 15 residues. The V gene's germline CDR1 is MDHEN and CDR2 SYDVKM.